This T cell receptor (beta chain) is from a study of T cells in Graves' hyperthyroidism and ophthalmopathy. Comments on this clonotype: Antigen: not known.

Patients showing uncontrolled infection, other autoimmune disease, pregnancy or lactation were ineligible. Broader study findings: Ophthalmopathy could be told apart from stable hyperthyroidism with a 13 V-J model. The model predicted ophthalmopathy a median about 6.6 months before onset.

The ends were cut back, 3 bases at V and 5 bases at J, with 5 bases in the middle. CDR1 and CDR2 (germline): LGHDT, YNNKEL (reference sequence). This CDR3 contains 12 residues. Researchers amplified the TCR beta CDR3 regions from RNA transcripts. With the HTBI primer set, the TCR CDR3 went through a first round of RT-PCR. TCRdb redid the calling of the multiplex PCR reads with MiXCR, one entry per CDR3 protein. The table records about 290,000 distinct CDR3 sequences, about 13% of them present only once. V and J are TRBV3-1 and TRBJ1-5; D is uncertain. The sequenced sample consisted of blood. The sequence came from a middle-aged woman with Graves' hyperthyroidism. CDR3 sequence reads: CASSQGYQPQHF. The CDR3 nucleotides read TGTGCCAGCAGCCAGGGTTATCAGCCCCAGCATTTT.